The present TCR beta chain was sequenced within a study of blood T cell repertoires in COVID-19 (dated by TCRdb to 2019 to 2021). For the study in its entirety: Samples from collaborators originated in the United States, Italy and Spain and spanned both the acute and convalescent phases of COVID-19. The material from the prospective study consisted of cDNA or gDNA derived from T cells, B-cell-depleted T cells, or PBMCs. The dataset comprised deeply sampled blood TCRbeta repertoires from subjects exposed to, actively infected with, or recovered from COVID-19. The repertoires were made available in a free public database intended to serve as a resource for research on the immune response to SARS-CoV-2. Samples came from the ongoing ImmuneRACE study (first 160 participants) plus 1,254 subjects from 6 global collaborators. The sample metadata nearly always contained a de-identified subject ID, COVID-19 status, age in years and sex. HLA class I and class II types, where available, came from metadata supplied by the sample provider rather than from assay-based typing.

As encoded in the germline V gene, CDR1 is KGHSH while CDR2 is LQKENI. V sheds 8 bases and J sheds 3 bases, leaving 11 bases between their ends. The CDR3, cysteine through phenylalanine, is 13 amino acids long. The DNA shown is the 39-base CDR3, in frame from base 1. TCRbeta CDR3 regions were amplified from genomic DNA using the immunoSEQ Assay, a bias-controlled multiplex PCR. The source study handled its data this way. The number of nucleated cells in each sample was estimated from the amplification of reference gene primers within the assay. To quantify the absolute abundance of each unique TCRbeta CDR3 rearrangement, sequence reads were collapsed and filtered. For each sample, productive Simpson clonality was calculated as the square root of Simpson's diversity index over productive rearrangements. Drawn from immuneACCESS, this table holds only the in-frame rearrangements with V and J called that TCRdb kept. Clones are partly lost; checked studies trace under half to an unresolved V gene and leave the rest unexplained. D and trimming come from the DNA, and the V and J calls and clone size come from that table. The sample includes 150,000 or so clones, with approximately 89% observed a single time. The ten largest clones add up to about an eighth of the sample.

One collaborating source in Seattle enrolled patients while the patients were actively infected and followed the patients over time throughout the course of disease. Whole blood was collected in K2EDTA tubes by collaborating institutions according to the institutions' own protocols. For TCRbeta analysis, collaborators shipped samples as frozen whole blood, isolated PBMCs, or DNA extracted from either of those sample types. What the research found in general, with its limitations: Clinical and demographic metadata were provided uncurated, with the amount varying by source and participant.

Comments on this clone: The antigen it binds to is not known. No base qualities exist here, and no much larger clone lies one base off it.

The chain is encoded by TRBV18 joined to TRBJ1-5, with no confident D gene call. Sequenced material: peripheral blood. This clonotype originated in a woman between 70 and 85 years old with COVID-19, enrolled during active disease. The CDR3 protein is CASRGEANQPQHF. The nucleotide sequence reads as follows: TGTGCCAGCCGCGGGGAAGCCAATCAGCCCCAGCATTTT. Outside the CDR3, residues come from the reference TRBV18 and TRBJ1-5 proteins, so the full variable domain is: NAGVMQNPRHLVRRRGQEARLRCSPMKGHSHVYWYRQLPEEGLKFMVYLQKENIIDESGMPKERFSAEFPKEGPSILRIQQVVRGDSAAYFCASRGEANQPQHFGDGTRLSIL.